This T cell receptor beta chain was sequenced during a study of blood T cell repertoires in COVID-19. Here immunoSEQ multiplex PCR was the method, and the copy in TCRdb shows in-frame clones only, minus some. Among more than 85,000 clones, 75% to 85% were seen once, and the ten largest hold 24%. This CDR3 region has 16 residues. The germline V and J ends were trimmed by 3 bases and 6 bases, with 18 bases remaining between them. Looked up from germline, CDR1 is KGHSH and CDR2 is LQKENI. This chain uses TRBV18 with TRBJ2-1; possibly TRBD2 for D (5 bases). The receptor's source is an older man with acute or convalescent COVID-19. The material sequenced was peripheral blood. The CDR3 nucleotides are TGTGCCAGCTCACCTAAACTGCCCCCGGCGGGCAATGAGCAGTTCTTC. Protein sequence: CASSPKLPPAGNEQFF.